Below are 15 T cell receptor beta chains sequenced from a single sample in a study of T cell repertoires in cytomegalovirus infection. Their antigen targets remain unknown. A single record per CDR3 protein comes from TCRdb applying MiXCR to the reads. The repertoire has approximately 350,000 distinct CDR3 sequences, about 35% of them found once; the top ten carry approximately 13%. The source was cultured PBMCs, collected from culture after CMV antigen stimulation. Source of these receptors: a human donor in good health (CMV status not recorded). Some clones in this sample may be carry-over from other donors' samples.

The sample holds a few counts of this clonotype. The rearrangement uses TRBV6-2 or TRBV6-3 and TRBJ2-1, with 10 positions matching TRBD2. This CDR3 is 13 amino acids long. CDR1 MNHEY and CDR2 SVGEGT come from the germline V gene. Losses at the gene ends were 7 bases for V and 10 bases for J; bases not matched to a gene: 7. The CDR3 nucleotides are TGTGCCAGCAATGACTTTAGCGGGAGGGAGCAGTTCTTC. This gives the protein CASNDFSGREQFF.

The chain is built from TRBV11-2 and TRBJ2-1, with 15 bases identical to TRBD2. V shed 6 bases, J shed 4 bases, and the junction held 10 bases outside the gene matches. The CDR3 has 18 amino acids. Germline loops: CDR1 SGHAT, CDR2 FQNNGV. CDR3 in amino acids: CASSRTGTSGRWYNEQFF. The DNA of the CDR3 is TGTGCCAGCAGTCGCACCGGGACTAGCGGGAGGTGGTACAATGAGCAGTTCTTC.

J is TRBJ1-1 and V is TRBV18; 8 bases line up with TRBD1. This CDR3 has 16 residues. Germline trimming cut 0 bases from V and 9 bases from J; bases unmatched to any gene: 12. The germline CDR1 and CDR2 sequences are KGHSH and LQKENI. The CDR3 sequence is CASSPPLGQGPSQAFF. Here the CDR3 DNA reads TGTGCCAGCTCACCACCCCTCGGACAGGGCCCTTCTCAAGCTTTCTTT.

V is TRBV6-5 and J is TRBJ1-1; D might be TRBD1 (6 bases). The V gene lost 7 bases and the J gene lost 5 bases, with 11 bases spanning the gap. The CDR3 consists of 12 residues. The germline CDR1 and CDR2 sequences are MNHEY and SVGAGI. The CDR3 protein is CASIVGGTEAFF. CDR3 nucleotides: TGTGCCAGCATAGTAGGGGGGACTGAAGCTTTCTTT.

This clonotype was detected only once. The chain is built from TRBV24-1 and TRBJ2-1; the D gene is possibly TRBD2 (7 bases). The ends were cut back, 8 bases at V and 2 bases at J, with 15 bases in the middle. Germline loops: CDR1 KGHDR, CDR2 SFDVKD. The CDR3 runs to 15 residues. The CDR3 loop reads CATMGAGAAYNEQFF. In nucleotides, the CDR3 is TGTGCCACCATGGGGGCGGGGGCGGCCTACAATGAGCAGTTCTTC.

The DNA of the CDR3 is TGCGCCAGCAGCCGAGGGACAGCCAACACTGAAGCTTTCTTT. This translates into CASSRGTANTEAFF. This chain links TRBV5-1 with TRBJ1-1; TRBD1 matches at 7 bases. Germline assignment: CDR1 SGHRS and CDR2 YFSETQ. Trimming took 4 bases from V and 2 from J; bases not matched to a gene: 5. This CDR3 contains 14 residues.

This clonotype came up a few times. This sequence joins TRBV29-1 and TRBJ1-2; D is perhaps TRBD1 (5 bases). V was clipped by 1 base and J by 4 bases, with 13 bases between them. There are 14 residues in the CDR3. Germline-derived CDR1 and CDR2 are SQVTM and ANQGSEA. This CDR3 is CSVEGGGDVYGYTF. CDR3 in DNA: TGCAGCGTTGAAGGTGGGGGGGATGTCTATGGCTACACCTTC.

The rearrangement links TRBV6-5 to TRBJ1-1; no firm D call. The CDR3 extends over 14 amino acids. Germline-derived CDR1 and CDR2 are MNHEY and SVGAGI. Trimming cost V 2 bases and J 3 bases, with 10 bases left between them. CDR3 loop: CASSYVPSDTEAFF. Written as DNA, the CDR3 is TGTGCCAGCAGTTACGTCCCTTCGGACACTGAAGCTTTCTTT.

This clonotype was seen more than once but under ten times. V gene TRBV12-3 or TRBV12-4 combines with J gene TRBJ2-1, with D possibly being TRBD2 (5 bases). The CDR3 is 16 residues long. Trimming removed 5 bases from V and 5 bases from J, with 19 bases in between. In DNA form, the CDR3 reads TGTGCCAGCAGTCCTCGGTTAGCGTACGAGGACAATGAGCAGTTCTTC. This translates into CASSPRLAYEDNEQFF.

The J gene is TRBJ1-1, the V gene TRBV7-9, with a possible D match to TRBD1 (5 bases). The V and J ends lost 5 bases and 8 bases respectively, with 9 bases between them. CDR3 length equals 11 residues. Germline V gene lookup returns CDR1 SEHNR and CDR2 FQNEAQ (reference sequence). DNA for the CDR3: TGTGCCAGCAGCACAGGTCCCGAAGCTTTCTTT. Amino acids: CASSTGPEAFF. Full variable domain (rest looked up from reference TRBV7-9 and TRBJ1-1): DTGVSQNPRHKITKRGQNVTFRCDPISEHNRLYWYRQTLGQGPEFLTYFQNEAQLEKSRLLSDRFSAERPKGSFSTLEIQRTEQGDSAMYLCASSTGPEAFFGQGTRLTVV.

This clonotype was counted a few times. The gene calls are TRBV12-3 or TRBV12-4 and TRBJ2-5; D gene uncertain. Trimming took 6 bases from V and 8 from J, leaving 16 bases between them. The CDR3 covers 13 residues. DNA for the CDR3: TGTGCCAGCAGGAGAGAGCAAGTCGGTACCCAGTACTTC. Protein: CASRREQVGTQYF.

In its sample, this clonotype was seen once. This chain uses TRBV25-1 with TRBJ2-5; 8 nucleotides agree with TRBD1. CDR3 size: 15 residues. Trimming cost V 3 bases and J 5 bases; bases outside gene matches: 8. The germline gives CDR1 MGHDK, CDR2 SYGVNS. CDR3 coding DNA: TGTGCCAGCAGTGATTTGGACAGGGTTGGGGAGACCCAGTACTTC. It specifies CASSDLDRVGETQYF.

This clonotype was observed a handful of times. This sequence joins TRBV28 and TRBJ2-7, with 15 bases identical to TRBD2. Germline lookup yields CDR1 MDHEN and CDR2 SYDVKM. This CDR3 has 14 residues. The V segment lost 5 bases and the J segment 4 bases; nucleotides outside the gene matches: 0. This CDR3 reads CASSGTSGRYEQYF. CDR3 coding DNA: TGTGCCAGCAGTGGGACTAGCGGGAGGTACGAGCAGTACTTC.

The rearrangement joins TRBV6-6 to TRBJ2-7, with D tentatively TRBD2 (5 bases). In germline, CDR1 is MNHNY, CDR2 SVGAGI (reference sequence). Trimming stripped 2 bases from V and 5 bases from J, with 10 bases between. CDR3 length equals 13 residues. The CDR3 DNA is TGTGCCAGCAGTTACACTTTGAGGGACGAGCAGTACTTC. Translating gives CASSYTLRDEQYF.

CDR3 sequence: CASSPGASGGDYGYTF. The DNA of the CDR3 is TGTGCCAGCAGCCCTGGAGCTTCGGGAGGTGACTATGGCTACACCTTC. The chain joins TRBV5-4 to TRBJ1-2; D unclear. Germline V CDR1 and CDR2: SGHNT, YYREEE (reference sequence). V lost 4 bases to trimming and J lost 3 bases, with 19 bases between them. CDR3 length equals 16 residues.